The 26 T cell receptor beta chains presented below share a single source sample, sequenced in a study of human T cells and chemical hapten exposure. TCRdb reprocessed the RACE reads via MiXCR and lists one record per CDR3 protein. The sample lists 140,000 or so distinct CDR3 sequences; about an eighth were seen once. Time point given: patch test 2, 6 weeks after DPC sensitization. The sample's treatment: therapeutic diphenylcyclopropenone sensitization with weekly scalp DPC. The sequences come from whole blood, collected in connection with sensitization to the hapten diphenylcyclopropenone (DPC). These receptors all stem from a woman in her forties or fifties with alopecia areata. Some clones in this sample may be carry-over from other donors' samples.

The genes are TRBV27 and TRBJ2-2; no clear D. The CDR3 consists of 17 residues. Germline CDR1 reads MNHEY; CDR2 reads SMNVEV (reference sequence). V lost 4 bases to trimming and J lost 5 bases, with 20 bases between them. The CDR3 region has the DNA TGTGCCAGCAGTTGGGTCCGACGCCCAATAGGTACCGGGGAGCTGTTTTTT. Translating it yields CASSWVRRPIGTGELFF.

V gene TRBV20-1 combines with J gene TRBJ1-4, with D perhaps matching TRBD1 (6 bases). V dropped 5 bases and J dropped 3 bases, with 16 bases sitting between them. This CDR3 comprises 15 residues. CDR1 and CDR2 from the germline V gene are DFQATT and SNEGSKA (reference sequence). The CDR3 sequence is CSAAQQGRANEKLFF. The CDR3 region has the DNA TGCAGTGCTGCCCAACAGGGAAGGGCTAATGAAAAACTGTTTTTT.

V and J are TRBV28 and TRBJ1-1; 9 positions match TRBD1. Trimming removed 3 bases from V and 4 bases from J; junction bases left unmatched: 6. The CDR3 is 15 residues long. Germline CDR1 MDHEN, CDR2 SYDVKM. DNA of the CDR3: TGTGCCAGCAGTTTCGGGACAGGGAGGGTCACTGAAGCTTTCTTT. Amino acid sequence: CASSFGTGRVTEAFF.

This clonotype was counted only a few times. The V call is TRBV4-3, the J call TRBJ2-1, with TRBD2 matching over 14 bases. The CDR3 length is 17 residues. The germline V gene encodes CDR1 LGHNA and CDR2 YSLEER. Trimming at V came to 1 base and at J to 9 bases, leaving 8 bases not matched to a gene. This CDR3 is CASSQARLAGGPSEQFF. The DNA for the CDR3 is TGCGCCAGCAGCCAAGCTCGACTAGCGGGAGGGCCGAGTGAGCAGTTCTTC.

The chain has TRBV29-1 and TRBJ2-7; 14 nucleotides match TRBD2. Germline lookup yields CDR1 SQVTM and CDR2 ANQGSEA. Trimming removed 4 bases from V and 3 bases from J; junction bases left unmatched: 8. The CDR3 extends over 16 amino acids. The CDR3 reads CSVGVPGTSGSYEQYF. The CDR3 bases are TGCAGCGTTGGCGTCCCAGGGACTAGCGGGAGCTACGAGCAGTACTTC.

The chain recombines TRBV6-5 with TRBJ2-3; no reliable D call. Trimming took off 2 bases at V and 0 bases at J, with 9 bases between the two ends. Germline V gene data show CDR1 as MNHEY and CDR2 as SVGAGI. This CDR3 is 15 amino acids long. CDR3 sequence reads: CASSYRSSSTDTQYF. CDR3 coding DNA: TGTGCCAGCAGTTACCGGAGTTCTAGCACAGATACGCAGTATTTT.

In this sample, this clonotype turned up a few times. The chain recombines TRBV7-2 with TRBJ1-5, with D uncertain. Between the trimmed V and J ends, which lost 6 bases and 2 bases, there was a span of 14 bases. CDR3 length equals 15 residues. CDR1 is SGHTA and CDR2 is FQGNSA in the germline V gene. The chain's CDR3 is CASSPGSGGNQPQHF. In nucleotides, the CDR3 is TGTGCCAGCAGTCCAGGCTCTGGGGGCAATCAGCCCCAGCATTTT.

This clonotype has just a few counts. The CDR3 DNA reads TGTGCCAGCAGTTACTCGACTGAGACTACACGGGAGACCCAGTACTTC. This sequence encodes CASSYSTETTRETQYF. The chain is built from TRBV6-6 and TRBJ2-5; D perhaps matches TRBD2 (5 bases). The CDR3 is 16 residues long. CDR1 and CDR2 from the germline V gene are MNHNY and SVGAGI (reference sequence). The ends were cut back, 0 bases at V and 5 bases at J, with 16 bases in the middle.

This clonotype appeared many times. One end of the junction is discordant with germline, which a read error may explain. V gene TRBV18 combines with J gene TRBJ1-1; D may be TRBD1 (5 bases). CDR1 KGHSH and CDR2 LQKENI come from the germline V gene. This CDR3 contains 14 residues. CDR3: CASSPQGRGTEVFF. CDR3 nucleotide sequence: TGTGCCAGCTCACCACAGGGTAGGGGAACTGAAGTTTTCTTT. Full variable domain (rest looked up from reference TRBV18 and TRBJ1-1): NAGVMQNPRHLVRRRGQEARLRCSPMKGHSHVYWYRQLPEEGLKFMVYLQKENIIDESGMPKERFSAEFPKEGPSILRIQQVVRGDSAAYFCASSPQGRGTEVFFGQGTRLTVV.

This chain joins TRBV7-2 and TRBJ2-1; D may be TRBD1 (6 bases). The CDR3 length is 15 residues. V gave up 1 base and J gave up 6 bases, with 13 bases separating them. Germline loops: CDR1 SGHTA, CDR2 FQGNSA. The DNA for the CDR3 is TGTGCCAGCAGCTTAGTGCGGCAGGGGACCAATGAGCAGTTCTTC. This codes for CASSLVRQGTNEQFF.

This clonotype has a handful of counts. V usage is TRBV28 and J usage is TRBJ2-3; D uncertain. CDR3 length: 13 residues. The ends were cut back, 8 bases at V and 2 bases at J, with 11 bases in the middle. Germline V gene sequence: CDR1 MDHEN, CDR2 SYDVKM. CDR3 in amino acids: CASGEPYTDTQYF. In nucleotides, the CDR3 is TGTGCCAGCGGAGAGCCCTACACAGATACGCAGTATTTT. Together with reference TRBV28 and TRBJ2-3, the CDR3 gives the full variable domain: DVKVTQSSRYLVKRTGEKVFLECVQDMDHENMFWYRQDPGLGLRLIYFSYDVKMKEKGDIPEGYSVSREKKERFSLILESASTNQTSMYLCASGEPYTDTQYFGPGTRLTVL.

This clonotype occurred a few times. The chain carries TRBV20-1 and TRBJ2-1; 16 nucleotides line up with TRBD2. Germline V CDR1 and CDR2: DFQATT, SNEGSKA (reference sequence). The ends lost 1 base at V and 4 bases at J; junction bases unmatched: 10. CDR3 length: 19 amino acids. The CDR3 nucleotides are TGCAGTGCTAGAGGAGTCGGGACTAGCGGGAGGGCCCAATACAATGAGCAGTTCTTC. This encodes CSARGVGTSGRAQYNEQFF.

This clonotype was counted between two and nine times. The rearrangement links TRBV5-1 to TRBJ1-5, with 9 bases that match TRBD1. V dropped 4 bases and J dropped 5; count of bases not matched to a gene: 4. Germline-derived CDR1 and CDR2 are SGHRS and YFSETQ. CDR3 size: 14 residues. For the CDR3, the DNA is TGCGCCAGCAGCCTCGGGACAGGGTATCAGCCCCAGCATTTT. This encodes CASSLGTGYQPQHF. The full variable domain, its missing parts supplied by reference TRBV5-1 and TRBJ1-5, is KAGVTQTPRYLIKTRGQQVTLSCSPISGHRSVSWYQQTPGQGLQFLFEYFSETQRNKGNFPGRFSGRQFSNSRSEMNVSTLELGDSALYLCASSLGTGYQPQHFGDGTRLSIL.

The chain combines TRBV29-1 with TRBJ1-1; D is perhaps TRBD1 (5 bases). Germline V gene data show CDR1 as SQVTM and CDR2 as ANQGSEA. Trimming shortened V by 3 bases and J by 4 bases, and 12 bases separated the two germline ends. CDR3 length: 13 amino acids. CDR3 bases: TGCAGCGTTGATGGGGGAGATGGCACTGAAGCTTTCTTT. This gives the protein CSVDGGDGTEAFF. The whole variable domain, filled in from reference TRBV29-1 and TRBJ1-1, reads SAVISQKPSRDICQRGTSLTIQCQVDSQVTMMFWYRQQPGQSLTLIATANQGSEATYESGFVIDKFPISRPNLTFSTLTVSNMSPEDSSIYLCSVDGGDGTEAFFGQGTRLTVV.

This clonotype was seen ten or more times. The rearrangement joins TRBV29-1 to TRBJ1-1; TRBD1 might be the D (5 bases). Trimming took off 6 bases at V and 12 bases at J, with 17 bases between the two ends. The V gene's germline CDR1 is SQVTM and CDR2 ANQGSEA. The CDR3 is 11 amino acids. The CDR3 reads CSVADRRASFF. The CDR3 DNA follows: TGCAGCGTAGCCGACAGAAGGGCGTCTTTCTTT.

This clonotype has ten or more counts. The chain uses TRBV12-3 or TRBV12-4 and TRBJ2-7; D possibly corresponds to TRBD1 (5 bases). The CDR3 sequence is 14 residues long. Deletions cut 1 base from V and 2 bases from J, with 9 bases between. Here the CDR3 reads CASSLDRFPYEQYF. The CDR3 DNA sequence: TGTGCCAGCAGTTTAGACAGGTTCCCCTACGAGCAGTACTTC.

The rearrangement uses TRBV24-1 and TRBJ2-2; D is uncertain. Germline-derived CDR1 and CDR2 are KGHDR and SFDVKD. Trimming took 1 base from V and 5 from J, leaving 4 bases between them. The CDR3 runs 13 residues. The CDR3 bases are TGTGCCACCAGTGATTTTGGGACCGGGGAGCTGTTTTTT. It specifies CATSDFGTGELFF.

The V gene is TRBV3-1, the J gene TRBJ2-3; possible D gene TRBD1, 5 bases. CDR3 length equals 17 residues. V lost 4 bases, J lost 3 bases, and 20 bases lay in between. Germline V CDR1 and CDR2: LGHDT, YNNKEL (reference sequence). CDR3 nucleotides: TGTGCCAGCAGCCCGCTAGGGGTCCAGCTGAGGACAGATACGCAGTATTTT. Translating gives CASSPLGVQLRTDTQYF.

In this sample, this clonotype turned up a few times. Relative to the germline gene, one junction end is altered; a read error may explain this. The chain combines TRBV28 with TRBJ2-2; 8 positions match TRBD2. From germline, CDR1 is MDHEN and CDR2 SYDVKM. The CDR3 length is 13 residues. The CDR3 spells CASSSGGAGEPFF. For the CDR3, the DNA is TGTGCCAGCAGTTCCGGGGGGGCCGGGGAGCCGTTTTTT.

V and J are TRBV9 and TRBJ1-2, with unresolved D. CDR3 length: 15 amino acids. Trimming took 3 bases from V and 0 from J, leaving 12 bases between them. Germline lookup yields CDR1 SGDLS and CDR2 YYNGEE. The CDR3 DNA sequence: TGTGCCAGCAGCGGGCCGCGCCCAGCTAACTATGGCTACACCTTC. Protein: CASSGPRPANYGYTF. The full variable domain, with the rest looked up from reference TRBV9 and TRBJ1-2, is DSGVTQTPKHLITATGQRVTLRCSPRSGDLSVYWYQQSLDQGLQFLIQYYNGEERAKGNILERFSAQQFPDLHSELNLSSLELGDSALYFCASSGPRPANYGYTFGSGTRLTVV.

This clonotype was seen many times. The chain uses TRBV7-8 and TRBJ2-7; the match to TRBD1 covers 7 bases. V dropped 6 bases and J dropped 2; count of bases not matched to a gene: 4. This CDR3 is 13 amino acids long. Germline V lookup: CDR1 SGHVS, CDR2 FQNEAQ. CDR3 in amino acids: CASRDRVTYEQYF. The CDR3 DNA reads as TGTGCCAGCAGAGACAGGGTTACCTACGAGCAGTACTTC.

As DNA, the CDR3 is TGTGCCAGCAGCACGCACAATTCCGGGGAGACCCAGTACTTC. It encodes CASSTHNSGETQYF. The chain employs TRBV12-3 or TRBV12-4 and TRBJ2-5, with D uncertain. The CDR3 covers 14 residues. The ends were cut back, 6 bases at V and 5 bases at J, with 16 bases in the middle.

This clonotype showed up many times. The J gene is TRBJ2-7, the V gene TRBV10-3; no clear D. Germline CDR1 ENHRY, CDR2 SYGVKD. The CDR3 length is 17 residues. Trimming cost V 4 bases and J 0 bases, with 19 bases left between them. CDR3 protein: CAISGVLGKPRSYEQYF. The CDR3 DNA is TGTGCCATCAGTGGGGTCTTGGGCAAACCTCGCTCCTACGAGCAGTACTTC.

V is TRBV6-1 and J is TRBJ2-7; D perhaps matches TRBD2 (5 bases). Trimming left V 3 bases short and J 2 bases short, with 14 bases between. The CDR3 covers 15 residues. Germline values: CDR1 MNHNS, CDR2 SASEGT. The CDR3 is CASSDAVRGTYEQYF. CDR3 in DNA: TGTGCCAGCAGTGATGCTGTACGGGGAACCTACGAGCAGTACTTC.

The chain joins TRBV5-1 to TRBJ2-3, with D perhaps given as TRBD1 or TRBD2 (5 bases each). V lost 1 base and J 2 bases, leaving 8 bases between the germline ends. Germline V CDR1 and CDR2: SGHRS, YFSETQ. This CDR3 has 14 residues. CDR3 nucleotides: TGCGCCAGCAGCTTGTCAGGGACCACAGATACGCAGTATTTT. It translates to CASSLSGTTDTQYF.

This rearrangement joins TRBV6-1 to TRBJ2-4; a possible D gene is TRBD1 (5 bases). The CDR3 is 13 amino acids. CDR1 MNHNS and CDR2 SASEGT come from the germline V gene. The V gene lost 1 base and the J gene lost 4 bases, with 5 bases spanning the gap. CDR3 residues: CASSEGQKNIQYF. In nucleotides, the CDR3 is TGTGCCAGCAGTGAAGGACAGAAAAACATTCAGTACTTC.